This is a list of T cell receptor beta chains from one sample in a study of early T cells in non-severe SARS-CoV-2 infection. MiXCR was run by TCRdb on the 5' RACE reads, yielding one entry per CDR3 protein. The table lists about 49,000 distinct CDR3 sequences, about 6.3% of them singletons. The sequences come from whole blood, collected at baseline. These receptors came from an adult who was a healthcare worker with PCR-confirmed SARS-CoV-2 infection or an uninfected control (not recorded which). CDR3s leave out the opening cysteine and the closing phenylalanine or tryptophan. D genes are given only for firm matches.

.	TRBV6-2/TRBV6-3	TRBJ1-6	ASSYEGLRLG
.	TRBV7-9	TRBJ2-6	ASSLRTTSSGANVLT
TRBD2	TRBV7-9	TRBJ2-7	ASSSQRGQSSYEQY
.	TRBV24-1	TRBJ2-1	ATSDNRASAYNEQF
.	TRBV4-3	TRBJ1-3	ASSQTTGSENTIY
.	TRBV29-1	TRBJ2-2	SVEAGYSGELF
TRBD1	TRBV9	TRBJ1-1	ASSPRGQVNTEAF
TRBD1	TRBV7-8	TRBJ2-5	ASSLGDRGQETQY
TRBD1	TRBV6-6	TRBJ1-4	ASLDRIMATNEKLF
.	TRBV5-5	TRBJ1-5	ASSLDQRRGQPQH
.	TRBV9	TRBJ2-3	ASSARSTDTQY
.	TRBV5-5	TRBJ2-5	ASSPGPRTQETQY
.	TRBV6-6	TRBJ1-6	ASSYRGEGLNSPLH
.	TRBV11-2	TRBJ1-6	ASSLEAGADSPLH
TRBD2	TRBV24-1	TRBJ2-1	ATSDPKSTSGEQF
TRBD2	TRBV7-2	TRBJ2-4	ASSLAGRVD
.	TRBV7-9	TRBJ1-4	ASSLPTSANEKLF
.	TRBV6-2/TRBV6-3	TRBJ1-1	ASSLTRDTEAF
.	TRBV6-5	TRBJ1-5	ASIGQHSNQPQH
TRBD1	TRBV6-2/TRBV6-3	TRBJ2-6	ASSYPGTGAGANVLT
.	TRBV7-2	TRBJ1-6	ASTVSGLGSPLH
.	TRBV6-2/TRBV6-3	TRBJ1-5	ASSSGQPQH
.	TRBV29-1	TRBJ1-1	SVVRTEAF
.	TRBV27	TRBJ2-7	ASSLIRSYEQY
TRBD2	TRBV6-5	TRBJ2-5	ASSLGGLYQETQY
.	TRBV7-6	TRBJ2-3	ASSFCTDTQY
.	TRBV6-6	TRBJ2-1	ASEQEYNEQF
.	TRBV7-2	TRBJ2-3	ASSPRGSGTDTQY
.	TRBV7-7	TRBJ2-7	ASSLGSTGEQY
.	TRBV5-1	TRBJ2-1	ASSSSTNLYNEQF
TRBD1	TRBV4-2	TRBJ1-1	ASSQEPTGVGAEAF
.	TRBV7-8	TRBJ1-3	ASSPRVSSGNTIY